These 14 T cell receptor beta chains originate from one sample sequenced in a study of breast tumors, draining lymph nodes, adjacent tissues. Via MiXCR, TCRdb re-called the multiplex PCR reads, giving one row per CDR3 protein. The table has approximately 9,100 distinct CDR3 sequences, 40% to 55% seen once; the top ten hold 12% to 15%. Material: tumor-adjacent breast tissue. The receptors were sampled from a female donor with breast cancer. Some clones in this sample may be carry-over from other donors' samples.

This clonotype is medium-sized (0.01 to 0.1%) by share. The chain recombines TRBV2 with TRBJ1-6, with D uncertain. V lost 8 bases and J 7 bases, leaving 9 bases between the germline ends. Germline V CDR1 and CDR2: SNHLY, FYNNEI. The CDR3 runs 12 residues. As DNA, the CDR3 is TGTGCCAGCTGGGATCGGAATTCACCCCTCCACTTT. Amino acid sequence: CASWDRNSPLHF.

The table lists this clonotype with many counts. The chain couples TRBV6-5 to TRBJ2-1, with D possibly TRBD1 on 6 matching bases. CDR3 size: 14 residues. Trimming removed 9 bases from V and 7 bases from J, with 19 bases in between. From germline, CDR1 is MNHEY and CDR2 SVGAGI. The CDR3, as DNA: TGTGCCAGTGACAATACAGGGAATGGGAATGAGCAGTTCTTC. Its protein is CASDNTGNGNEQFF.

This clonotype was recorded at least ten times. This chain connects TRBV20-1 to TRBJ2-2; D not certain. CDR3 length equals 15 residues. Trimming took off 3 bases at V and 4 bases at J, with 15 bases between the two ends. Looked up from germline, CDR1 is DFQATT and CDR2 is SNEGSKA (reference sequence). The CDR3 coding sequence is TGCAGTGCTAGTAATAGGGTCTCCGGCACCGGGGAGCTGTTTTTT. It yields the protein CSASNRVSGTGELFF.

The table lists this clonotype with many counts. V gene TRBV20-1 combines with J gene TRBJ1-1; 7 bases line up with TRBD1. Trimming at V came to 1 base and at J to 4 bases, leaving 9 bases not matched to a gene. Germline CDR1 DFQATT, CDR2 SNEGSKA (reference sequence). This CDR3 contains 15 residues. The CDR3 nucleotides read TGCAGTGCTAGAGCTTTTGCAGGGGGAGGCACTGAAGCTTTCTTT. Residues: CSARAFAGGGTEAFF.

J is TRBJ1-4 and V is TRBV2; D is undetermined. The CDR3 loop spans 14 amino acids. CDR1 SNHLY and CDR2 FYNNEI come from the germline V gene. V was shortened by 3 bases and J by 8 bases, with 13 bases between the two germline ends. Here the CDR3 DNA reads TGTGCCAGCAGTGAGGACCCCACGGAGGAAAAACTGTTTTTT. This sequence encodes CASSEDPTEEKLFF. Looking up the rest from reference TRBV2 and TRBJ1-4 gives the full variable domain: EPEVTQTPSHQVTQMGQEVILRCVPISNHLYFYWYRQILGQKVEFLVSFYNNEISEKSEIFDDQFSVERPDGSNFTLKIRSTKLEDSAMYFCASSEDPTEEKLFFGSGTQLSVL.

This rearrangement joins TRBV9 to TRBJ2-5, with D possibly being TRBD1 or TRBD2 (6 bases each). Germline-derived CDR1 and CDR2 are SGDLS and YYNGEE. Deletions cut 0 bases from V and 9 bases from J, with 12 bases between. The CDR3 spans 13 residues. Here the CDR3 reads CASSVEARGAQYF. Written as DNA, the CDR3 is TGTGCCAGCAGCGTAGAGGCTAGGGGGGCCCAGTACTTC.

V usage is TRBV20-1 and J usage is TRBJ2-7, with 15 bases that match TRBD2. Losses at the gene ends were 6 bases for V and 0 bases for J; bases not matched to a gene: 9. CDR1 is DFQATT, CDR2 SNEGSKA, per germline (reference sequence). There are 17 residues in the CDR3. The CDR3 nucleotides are TGCAGTGCGGGAGGACTAGCGGGAGGGGGTAGCTCCTACGAGCAGTACTTC. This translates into CSAGGLAGGGSSYEQYF.

The CDR3 protein is CASSFGCNSPLHF. The CDR3 DNA is TGTGCCAGCAGCTTCGGGTGTAATTCACCCCTCCACTTT. The chain uses TRBV7-2 and TRBJ1-6; D unclear. V lost 3 bases and J lost 6, with 6 bases in between. Germline CDR1 is SGHTA and CDR2 is FQGNSA. The CDR3 consists of 13 residues. The whole variable domain, remainder taken from reference TRBV7-2 and TRBJ1-6, is GAGVSQSPSNKVTEKGKDVELRCDPISGHTALYWYRQSLGQGLEFLIYFQGNSAPDKSGLPSDRFSAERTGGSVSTLTIQRTQQEDSAVYLCASSFGCNSPLHFGNGTRLTVT.

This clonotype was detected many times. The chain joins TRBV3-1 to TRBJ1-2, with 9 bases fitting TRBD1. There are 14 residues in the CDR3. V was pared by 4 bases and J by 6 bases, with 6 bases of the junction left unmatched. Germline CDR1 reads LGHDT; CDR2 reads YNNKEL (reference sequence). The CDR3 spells CASSLQGARNGYTF. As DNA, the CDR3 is TGTGCCAGCAGCCTACAGGGGGCGAGGAATGGCTACACCTTC.

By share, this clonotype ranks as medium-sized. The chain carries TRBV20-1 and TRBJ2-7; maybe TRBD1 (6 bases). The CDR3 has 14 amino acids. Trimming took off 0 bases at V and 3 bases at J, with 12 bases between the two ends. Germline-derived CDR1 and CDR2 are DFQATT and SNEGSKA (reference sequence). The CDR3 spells CSARDLRGYYEQYF. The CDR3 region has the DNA TGCAGTGCTAGAGATCTCAGGGGTTACTACGAGCAGTACTTC.

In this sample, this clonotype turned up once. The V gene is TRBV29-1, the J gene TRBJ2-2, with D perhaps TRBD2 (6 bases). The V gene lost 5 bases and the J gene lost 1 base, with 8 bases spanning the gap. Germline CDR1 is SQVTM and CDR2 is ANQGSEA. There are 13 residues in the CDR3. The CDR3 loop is CSVRRENTGELFF. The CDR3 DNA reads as TGCAGCGTTCGGCGGGAGAACACCGGGGAGCTGTTTTTT.

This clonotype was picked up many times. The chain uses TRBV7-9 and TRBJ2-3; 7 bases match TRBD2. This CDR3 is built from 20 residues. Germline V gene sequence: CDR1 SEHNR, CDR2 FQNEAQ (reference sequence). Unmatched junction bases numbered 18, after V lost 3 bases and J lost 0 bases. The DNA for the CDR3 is TGTGCCAGCAGCTTCTCACTGGGGAGTAGGCGGGAGAGTAGCACAGATACGCAGTATTTT. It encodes CASSFSLGSRRESSTDTQYF.

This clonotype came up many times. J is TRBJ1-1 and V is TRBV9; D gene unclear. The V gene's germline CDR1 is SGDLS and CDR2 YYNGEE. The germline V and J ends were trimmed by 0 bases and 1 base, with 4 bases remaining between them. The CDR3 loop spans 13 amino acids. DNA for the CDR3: TGTGCCAGCAGCGTAGATTGGAACACTGAAGCTTTCTTT. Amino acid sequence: CASSVDWNTEAFF.

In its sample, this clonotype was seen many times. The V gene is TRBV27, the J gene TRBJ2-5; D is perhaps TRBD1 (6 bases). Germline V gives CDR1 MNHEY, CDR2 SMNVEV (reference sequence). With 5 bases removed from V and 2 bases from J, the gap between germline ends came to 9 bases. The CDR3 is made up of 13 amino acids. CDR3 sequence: CASSTGSQETQYF. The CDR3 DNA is TGTGCCAGCAGTACAGGGAGTCAAGAGACCCAGTACTTC.